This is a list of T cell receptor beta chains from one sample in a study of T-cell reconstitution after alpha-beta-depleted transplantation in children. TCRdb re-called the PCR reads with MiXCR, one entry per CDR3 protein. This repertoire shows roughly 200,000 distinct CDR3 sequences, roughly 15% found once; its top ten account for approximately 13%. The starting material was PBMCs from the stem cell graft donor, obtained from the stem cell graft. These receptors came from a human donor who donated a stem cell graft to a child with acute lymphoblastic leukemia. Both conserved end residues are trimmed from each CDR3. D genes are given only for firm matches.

CDR3 protein: ASSRNPAGDTYEQY; D gene: TRBD2; J gene: TRBJ2-7; CDR3 length: 14; V gene: TRBV5-1
CDR3 protein: ASKGDGGDGNEQF; D gene: NA; J gene: TRBJ2-1; CDR3 length: 13; V gene: TRBV27
CDR3 protein: SAWDRVGWELF; D gene: TRBD1; J gene: TRBJ2-2; CDR3 length: 11; V gene: TRBV20-1
CDR3 protein: ASSSPAGGTQY; D gene: TRBD2; J gene: TRBJ2-5; CDR3 length: 11; V gene: TRBV12-3/TRBV12-4
CDR3 protein: ASSYSRVQETQY; D gene: NA; J gene: TRBJ2-5; CDR3 length: 12; V gene: TRBV7-2
CDR3 protein: ASSLTFGGGRREQY; D gene: TRBD2; J gene: TRBJ2-7; CDR3 length: 14; V gene: TRBV5-6
CDR3 protein: ASSLELANEQF; D gene: NA; J gene: TRBJ2-1; CDR3 length: 11; V gene: TRBV7-9
CDR3 protein: ASSLSGLAGSFEQF; D gene: TRBD2; J gene: TRBJ2-1; CDR3 length: 14; V gene: TRBV7-9
CDR3 protein: ASSYPEGGEREFPLSYNEQF; D gene: TRBD2; J gene: TRBJ2-1; CDR3 length: 20; V gene: TRBV6-2/TRBV6-3
CDR3 protein: SVERPGTRDSYEQY; D gene: NA; J gene: TRBJ2-7; CDR3 length: 14; V gene: TRBV29-1
CDR3 protein: ASSLGGGPS; D gene: NA; J gene: TRBJ2-1; CDR3 length: 9; V gene: TRBV7-8
CDR3 protein: ASSSGTVSSTDTQY; D gene: TRBD1; J gene: TRBJ2-3; CDR3 length: 14; V gene: TRBV5-1
CDR3 protein: SVEGQGVFYGYT; D gene: TRBD1; J gene: TRBJ1-2; CDR3 length: 12; V gene: TRBV29-1
CDR3 protein: ASSPTSGSLVETQY; D gene: TRBD2; J gene: TRBJ2-5; CDR3 length: 14; V gene: TRBV12-3/TRBV12-4
CDR3 protein: ASSQDTAGVSQY; D gene: TRBD2; J gene: TRBJ2-5; CDR3 length: 12; V gene: TRBV3-1
CDR3 protein: ASSDGGGATLNEQF; D gene: NA; J gene: TRBJ2-1; CDR3 length: 14; V gene: TRBV7-8
CDR3 protein: ASTTSGRAETQY; D gene: TRBD2; J gene: TRBJ2-5; CDR3 length: 12; V gene: TRBV6-1
CDR3 protein: ASSQEGGGRSPLH; D gene: NA; J gene: TRBJ1-6; CDR3 length: 13; V gene: TRBV7-6
CDR3 protein: ASSVGSGKYEQY; D gene: NA; J gene: TRBJ2-7; CDR3 length: 12; V gene: TRBV9